These T cell receptor beta chains were read from a single sample in a study of T cells in Graves' hyperthyroidism and ophthalmopathy. A single record per CDR3 protein comes from TCRdb applying MiXCR to the multiplex PCR reads. Of 500,000 to 650,000 distinct CDR3 sequences listed, 17% are singletons. Sequenced: blood. Source of these receptors: a woman between 18 and 29 years old with Graves' ophthalmopathy. Each CDR3 is given with its conserved first and last residue. A D gene is named only where the DNA matches it firmly. Clone size is stated in some rows and not others, as once, few, many or a class when expanded.

CASSLEGTGGEKLFF,TGTGCCAGCAGCTTGGAGGGGACAGGGGGTGAAAAACTGTTTTTT,TRBJ1-4,TRBV7-2,many,TRBD1
CASSQDLTGGAEWVNTEAFF,TGTGCCAGCAGCCAAGATCTGACAGGGGGCGCTGAGTGGGTGAACACTGAAGCTTTCTTT,TRBJ1-1,TRBV4-2,NA,TRBD1
CASSSLLVLNTEAFF,TGTGCCAGCAGCTCCCTCCTCGTCCTAAACACTGAAGCTTTCTTT,TRBJ1-1,TRBV6-1,many,NA
CASSLGIGENTEAFF,TGCGCCAGCAGCTTGGGAATCGGGGAGAACACTGAAGCTTTCTTT,TRBJ1-1,TRBV5-1,few,NA
CASSQVLVLAGGQKTDTQYF,TGTGCCAGCAGCCAAGTTTTAGTACTAGCGGGGGGGCAGAAGACAGATACGCAGTATTTT,TRBJ2-3,TRBV3-1,NA,TRBD2
CASSSSGVGNQPQHF,TGTGCCAGCAGCTCCAGCGGGGTTGGCAATCAGCCCCAGCATTTT,TRBJ1-5,TRBV7-9,few,NA
CAISESTDDEAFF,TGTGCCATCAGTGAGTCCACCGATGATGAAGCTTTCTTT,TRBJ1-1,TRBV10-3,few,NA
CASSPTSSQETQYF,TGTGCCAGCTCACCGACGTCGTCCCAAGAGACCCAGTACTTC,TRBJ2-5,TRBV18,many,NA
CASSPWGTVSTEAFF,TGTGCCAGCAGTCCATGGGGGACAGTGAGCACTGAAGCTTTCTTT,TRBJ1-1,TRBV27,NA,TRBD1
CASRTSRVNTEAFF,TGTGCCAGCAGGACGAGCAGGGTGAACACTGAAGCTTTCTTT,TRBJ1-1,TRBV28,many,NA
CASSELVRGPTDTQYF,TGTGCCAGCAGTGAATTAGTCCGGGGTCCCACAGATACGCAGTATTTT,TRBJ2-3,TRBV2,many,NA
CASSLVPGQNTEAFF,TGCGCCAGCAGCTTAGTACCGGGACAGAACACTGAAGCTTTCTTT,TRBJ1-1,TRBV5-1,many,NA
CASSPNGQGTQYF,TGTGCCAGCTCACCTAATGGACAGGGGACCCAGTACTTC,TRBJ2-5,TRBV18,many,TRBD1
CASSYGSYDTDTQYF,TGTGCCAGCAGTTACGGGTCTTACGACACAGATACGCAGTATTTT,TRBJ2-3,TRBV6-6,few,NA
CASSQAGTGDTGELFF,TGTGCCAGCAGCCAAGCCGGGACGGGGGACACCGGGGAGCTGTTTTTT,TRBJ2-2,TRBV4-2,few,NA
CASSLAGTSGYNEQFF,TGTGCCAGCAGCTTAGCCGGGACTAGCGGCTACAATGAGCAGTTCTTC,TRBJ2-1,TRBV7-8,NA,TRBD2
CASSESGWGDSPLHF,TGCGCCAGCAGTGAGTCAGGGTGGGGTGATTCACCCCTCCACTTT,TRBJ1-6,TRBV10-2,many,NA
CASRKNYEQYF,TGTGCCAGCAGAAAGAATTACGAGCAGTACTTC,TRBJ2-7,TRBV6-1,few,NA
CASKKLAGGSSYNEQFF,TGTGCCAGCAAGAAACTAGCGGGAGGGAGCTCCTACAATGAGCAGTTCTTC,TRBJ2-1,TRBV6-1,many,TRBD2
CASRSGTSGPEYF,TGTGCCAGCAGATCCGGGACTAGCGGACCCGAGTACTTC,TRBJ2-5,TRBV7-9,many,TRBD2
CASTTLTGATNYGYTF,TGTGCCAGCACAACCCTGACAGGGGCAACTAACTATGGCTACACCTTC,TRBJ1-2,TRBV6-1,many,TRBD1
CASSKDRNTEAFF,TGTGCCAGCAGCAAAGACAGAAACACTGAAGCTTTCTTT,TRBJ1-1,TRBV7-9,NA,NA
CSASWDLSSYEQYF,TGCAGTGCTAGCTGGGACTTGAGCTCCTACGAGCAGTACTTC,TRBJ2-7,TRBV20-1,few,NA
CASYPTGSNTEAFF,TGTGCCAGCTACCCCACGGGCTCGAACACTGAAGCTTTCTTT,TRBJ1-1,TRBV7-9,many,NA
CAWSATAGTKPRGQYF,TGTGCCTGGAGTGCCACTGCTGGGACTAAACCACGAGGGCAGTACTTC,TRBJ2-7,TRBV30,many,TRBD2
CASSFDLTGAWGGPEAFF,TGCGCCAGCAGCTTCGACTTGACCGGGGCCTGGGGTGGACCTGAAGCTTTCTTT,TRBJ1-1,TRBV4-1,NA,NA
CASTEGGTEQFF,TGTGCCAGCACCGAGGGTGGCACTGAGCAGTTCTTC,TRBJ2-1,TRBV12-3/TRBV12-4,many,NA
CASSLVSGDNQPQHF,TGTGCCAGCAGCTTAGTCTCCGGGGACAATCAGCCCCAGCATTTT,TRBJ1-5,TRBV7-9,NA,NA
CASSFRGGSHNEQFF,TGTGCCAGCAGCTTCAGAGGAGGGAGCCACAATGAGCAGTTCTTC,TRBJ2-1,TRBV11-3,many,NA
CAWSVRGLQPQHF,TGTGCCTGGAGTGTAAGGGGGCTGCAGCCCCAGCATTTT,TRBJ1-5,TRBV30,many,TRBD1
CAAVGVFSNQPQHF,TGTGCCGCAGTGGGGGTTTTTAGCAATCAGCCCCAGCATTTT,TRBJ1-5,TRBV28,NA,NA
CASSLERGRETQYF,TGCGCCAGCAGCTTGGAGAGGGGGCGGGAGACCCAGTACTTC,TRBJ2-5,TRBV5-1,NA,TRBD1
CASRGPRETQYF,TGTGCCAGCAGGGGCCCCCGGGAGACCCAGTACTTC,TRBJ2-5,TRBV2,many,NA
CASSASGTSGYTF,TGCGCCAGCAGCGCGTCCGGGACATCTGGCTACACCTTC,TRBJ1-2,TRBV5-1,few,NA
CAGSLGQVETQYF,TGTGCCGGCAGTTTGGGACAGGTTGAGACCCAGTACTTC,TRBJ2-5,TRBV12-3/TRBV12-4,NA,TRBD1
CASRETGTGNYGYTF,TGCGCCAGCAGGGAAACCGGGACAGGGAACTATGGCTACACCTTC,TRBJ1-2,TRBV5-1,NA,TRBD1
CASSFRPGLAGEQETQYF,TGTGCCAGCAGCTTCCGACCGGGACTAGCGGGAGAACAAGAGACCCAGTACTTC,TRBJ2-5,TRBV7-2,NA,TRBD2
CASSQEGSGVETQYF,TGTGCCAGCAGCCAAGAAGGTAGCGGGGTCGAGACCCAGTACTTC,TRBJ2-5,TRBV3-1,many,TRBD2
CSVEDTEAFF,TGCAGCGTTGAAGACACTGAAGCTTTCTTT,TRBJ1-1,TRBV29-1,few,NA
CAWSTKTGGGGLGRPQHF,TGTGCCTGGAGTACTAAGACAGGTGGAGGAGGTTTGGGTCGGCCCCAGCATTTT,TRBJ1-5,TRBV30,few,NA
CATPWGGPEYNEQFF,TGTGCCACCCCCTGGGGGGGGCCCGAATACAATGAGCAGTTCTTC,TRBJ2-1,TRBV24-1,many,NA
CASLLAWGTGGTQYF,TGTGCCAGCCTCCTCGCATGGGGGACCGGGGGGACCCAGTACTTC,TRBJ2-5,TRBV28,NA,NA
CTVPSGDAYEQYF,TGCACAGTTCCGAGCGGGGACGCCTACGAGCAGTACTTC,TRBJ2-7,TRBV20-1,few,TRBD2
CASSQQGRSSPLHF,TGTGCCAGCAGCCAACAGGGAAGAAGTTCACCCCTCCACTTT,TRBJ1-6,TRBV3-1,many,NA
CASSLIPGGYTGELFF,TGCGCCAGCAGCCTGATTCCGGGGGGATACACCGGGGAGCTGTTTTTT,TRBJ2-2,TRBV4-1,NA,TRBD2
CSASSSGYETQYF,TGCAGTGCTAGCTCCAGCGGGTACGAGACCCAGTACTTC,TRBJ2-5,TRBV20-1,many,NA
CAWSPIAGGRTDTQYF,TGTGCCTGGAGTCCTATAGCGGGAGGGCGGACAGATACGCAGTATTTT,TRBJ2-3,TRBV30,many,TRBD2
CATRGGRGANYGYTF,TGTGCCACCAGAGGCGGCAGGGGAGCTAACTATGGCTACACCTTC,TRBJ1-2,TRBV15,few,NA